This T cell receptor beta chain comes out of a study of cytomegalovirus exposure and HLA in healthy donors. The repertoire was sequenced with immunoSEQ multiplex PCR; TCRdb's copy has only in-frame clones and lacks some. The sample includes around 350,000 clones, 86% seen only once; the top ten take roughly 0.82%. This clone showed up just once. V shed 6 bases, J shed 4 bases, and the junction held 7 bases outside the gene matches. The CDR3 runs to 14 residues. The V gene's germline CDR1 is SGHRS and CDR2 YFSETQ. This rearrangement joins TRBV5-1 to TRBJ1-2; 9 bases fit TRBD1. The receptor's source is a woman younger than 35 in good health and CMV-seronegative. What was sequenced was PBMCs. The CDR3 bases are TGCGCCAGCAAGACAGGGGGAACGGGCTATGGCTACACCTTC. Amino acid sequence: CASKTGGTGYGYTF.